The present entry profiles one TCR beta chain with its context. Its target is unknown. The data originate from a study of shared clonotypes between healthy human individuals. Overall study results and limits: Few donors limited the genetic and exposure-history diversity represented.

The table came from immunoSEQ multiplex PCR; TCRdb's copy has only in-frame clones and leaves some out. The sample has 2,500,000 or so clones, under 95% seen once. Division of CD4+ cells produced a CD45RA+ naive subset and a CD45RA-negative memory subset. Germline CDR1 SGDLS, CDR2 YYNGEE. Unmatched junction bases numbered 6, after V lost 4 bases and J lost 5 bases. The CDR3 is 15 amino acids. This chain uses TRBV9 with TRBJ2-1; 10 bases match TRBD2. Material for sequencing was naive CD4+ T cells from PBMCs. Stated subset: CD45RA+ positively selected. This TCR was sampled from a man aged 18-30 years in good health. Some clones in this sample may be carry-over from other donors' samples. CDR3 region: CASSRRTSGDNEQFF. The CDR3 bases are TGTGCCAGCAGCAGACGGACTAGCGGAGACAATGAGCAGTTCTTC.